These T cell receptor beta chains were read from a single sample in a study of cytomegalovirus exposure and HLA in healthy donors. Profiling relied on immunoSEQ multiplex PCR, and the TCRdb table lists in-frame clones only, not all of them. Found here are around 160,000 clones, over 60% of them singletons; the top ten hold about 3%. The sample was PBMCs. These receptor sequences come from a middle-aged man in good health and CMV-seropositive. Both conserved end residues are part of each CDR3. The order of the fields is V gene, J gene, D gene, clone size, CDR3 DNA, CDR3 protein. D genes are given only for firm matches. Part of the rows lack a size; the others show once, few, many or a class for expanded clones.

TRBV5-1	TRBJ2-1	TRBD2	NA	TGCGCCAGCAGCATAGGAGCGGGAGTCTCCTACAATGAGCAGTTCTTC	CASSIGAGVSYNEQFF
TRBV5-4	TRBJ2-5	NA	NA	TGTGCCAGCAGCTTGAAGGCCGGGGAAGAGACCCAGTACTTC	CASSLKAGEETQYF
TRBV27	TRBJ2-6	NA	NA	TGTGCCAGCAGTTTATCCGGGGTTACAGTCTCTGGGGCCAACGTCCTGACTTTC	CASSLSGVTVSGANVLTF
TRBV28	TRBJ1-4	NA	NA	TGTGCCAGCAGTGTTGGACAGCCTCGTTTGAACGAAAAACTGTTTTTT	CASSVGQPRLNEKLFF
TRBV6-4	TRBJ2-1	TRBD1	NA	TGTGCCAGATACCAAGACAGGGGCTCCTACAATGAGCAGTTCTTC	CARYQDRGSYNEQFF
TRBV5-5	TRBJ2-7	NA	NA	TGTGCCAGCAGCTTGTCAGGATTAAGTTACTACGAGCAGTACTTC	CASSLSGLSYYEQYF
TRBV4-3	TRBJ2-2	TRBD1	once	TGCGCCAGCAGCCAAAAGACAGGGGGGGGCGGGGAGCTGTTTTTT	CASSQKTGGGGELFF
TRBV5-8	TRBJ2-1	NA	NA	TGTGCCAGCAGCTTGGGAGCCGGCTCCTACAATGAGCAGTTCTTC	CASSLGAGSYNEQFF
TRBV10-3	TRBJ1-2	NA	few	TGTGCCATCAGTGCCCTGAGCAGGGACTACACCTTC	CAISALSRDYTF
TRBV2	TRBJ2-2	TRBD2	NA	TGTGCCAGCAAATGGACTAGAAATCAAATAAACACCGGGGAGCTGTTTTTT	CASKWTRNQINTGELFF